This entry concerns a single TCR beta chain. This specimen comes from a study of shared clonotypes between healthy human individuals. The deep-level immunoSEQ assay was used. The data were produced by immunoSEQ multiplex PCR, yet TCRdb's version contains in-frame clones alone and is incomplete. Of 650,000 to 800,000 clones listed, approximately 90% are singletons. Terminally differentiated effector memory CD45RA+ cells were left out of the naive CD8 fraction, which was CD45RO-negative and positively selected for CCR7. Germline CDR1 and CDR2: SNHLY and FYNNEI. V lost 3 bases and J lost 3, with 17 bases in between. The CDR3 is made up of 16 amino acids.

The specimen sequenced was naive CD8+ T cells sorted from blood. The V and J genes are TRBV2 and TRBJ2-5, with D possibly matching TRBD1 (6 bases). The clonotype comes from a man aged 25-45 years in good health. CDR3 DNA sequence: TGTGCCAGCAGTGACACATTGAGACAGGCCGAAGAGACCCAGTACTTC. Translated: CASSDTLRQAEETQYF.